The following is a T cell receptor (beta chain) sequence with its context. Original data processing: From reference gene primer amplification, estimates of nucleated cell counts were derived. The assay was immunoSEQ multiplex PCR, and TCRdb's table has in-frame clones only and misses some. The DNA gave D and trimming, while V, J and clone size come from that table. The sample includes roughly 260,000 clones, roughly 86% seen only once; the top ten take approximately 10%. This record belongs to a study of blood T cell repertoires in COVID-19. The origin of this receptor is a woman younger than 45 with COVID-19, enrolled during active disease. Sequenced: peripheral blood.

CDR3 protein: CASGGLAGVGETQYF. The CDR3 coding sequence is TGTGCCAGCGGGGGACTAGCGGGAGTTGGAGAGACCCAGTACTTC. The chain links TRBV9 to TRBJ2-5, with 14 positions matching TRBD2. With V trimmed by 7 bases and J by 4 bases, 6 bases remained unmatched. Germline CDR1 reads SGDLS; CDR2 reads YYNGEE. The CDR3 is 15 residues long.